The clone carrying this T cell receptor (beta chain) was seen ten or more times. Its target is not known. Data came from immunoSEQ multiplex PCR; TCRdb stores just in-frame clones and leaves some out. The data hold some 150,000 clones, with approximately 90% observed a single time. The record originates from a study of T cell responses to AZD1222 COVID-19 vaccine. Study-level findings and limits: After two AZD1222 doses, spike-specific TCR breadth and depth rose versus day 0.

The CDR3 has 15 amino acids. Per germline, CDR1 SGHNT and CDR2 YENEEA. The junction had 8 bases not matched to a gene; V was cut back by 5 bases and J by 4 bases. The chain uses TRBV11-3 and TRBJ1-5, with 7 bases identical to TRBD1. The specimen was peripheral blood, collected on day 0 of AZD1222 vaccination. The receptor's source is an adult in good health. The CDR3 sequence is CASSAPTGPNQPQHF. Here the CDR3 DNA reads TGTGCCAGCAGCGCCCCGACAGGGCCTAATCAGCCCCAGCATTTT.